The T cell receptor (beta chain) under discussion was sequenced for a study of CD8+CD57+ T cells in acquired aplastic anemia. Study observations and caveats: Levels of CD8+ Simpson's diversity were not significantly distinct in patients versus controls.

Investigators profiled TCR beta VDJ and CDR3 from genomic DNA template. Each CDR3 protein gets one entry after TCRdb re-called the reads with MiXCR. The table lists around 250,000 distinct CDR3 sequences, 55% to 60% of them singletons. About this clonotype itself: Its target is not known.

This clonotype was sampled from a human donor with severe aplastic anemia or a healthy control (not recorded which). The sample comprised sorted CD4+, CD8+, or CD8+CD57+ T cells (not recorded which) from PBMCs.

CDR3 in amino acids: CATSRSAGTGNEKLFF. The CDR3 region has the DNA TGTGCCACCAGCAGATCCGCCGGGACAGGGAATGAAAAACTGTTTTTT. The chain couples TRBV15 to TRBJ1-4, with TRBD1 identical over 9 bases. The CDR3 runs 16 residues. Germline V gene sequence: CDR1 LNHNV, CDR2 YYDKDF (reference sequence). V lost 2 bases to trimming and J lost 5 bases; unmatched junction nucleotides: 6.